This passage covers 13 T cell receptor beta chains from one sample sequenced in a study of multiple sclerosis patients with progressive multifocal leukoencephalopathy. Time point defined: about 6 months of natalizumab therapy. Profiling relied on immunoSEQ multiplex PCR, and the TCRdb table lists in-frame clones only, not all of them. This table holds about 30,000 clones, 89% found once. Material: PBMCs, obtained from a patient treated with natalizumab. The origin of the receptors is a human donor with multiple sclerosis.

This clone appeared once. CDR3 sequence (DNA): TGCGCCAGCAGCGGCGGGGGACAGGCTAATGAGCAGTTCTTC. This gives the protein CASSGGGQANEQFF. The V call is TRBV5-1, the J call TRBJ2-1; maybe TRBD1 (8 bases). Per germline, CDR1 SGHRS and CDR2 YFSETQ. The CDR3 loop spans 14 amino acids. With 4 bases removed from V and 7 bases from J, the gap between germline ends came to 15 bases. The full variable domain, rest sourced from reference TRBV5-1 and TRBJ2-1, is KAGVTQTPRYLIKTRGQQVTLSCSPISGHRSVSWYQQTPGQGLQFLFEYFSETQRNKGNFPGRFSGRQFSNSRSEMNVSTLELGDSALYLCASSGGGQANEQFFGPGTRLTVL.

The J gene is TRBJ2-7, the V gene TRBV5-4, with D maybe TRBD1 (5 bases). With 2 bases removed from V and 2 bases from J, the gap between germline ends came to 8 bases. The CDR3 length is 13 residues. In germline, CDR1 is SGHNT, CDR2 YYREEE (reference sequence). This CDR3 is CASSLQATYEQYF. CDR3 nucleotides: TGTGCCAGCAGCTTACAGGCCACCTACGAGCAGTACTTC.

The chain couples TRBV5-8 to TRBJ2-2; no firm D call. The V end was cut by 2 bases, the J end by 5 bases, with 13 bases between. Germline V gene data show CDR1 as SGHTS and CDR2 as YDEGEE. This CDR3 has 15 residues. CDR3 sequence: CASSFLSATTGELFF. The CDR3 DNA reads as TGTGCCAGCAGCTTCCTTTCGGCAACGACCGGGGAGCTGTTTTTT. The full variable domain, rest sourced from reference TRBV5-8 and TRBJ2-2, is EAGVTQSPTHLIKTRGQQATLRCSPISGHTSVYWYQQALGLGLQFLLWYDEGEERNRGNFPPRFSGRQFPNYSSELNVNALELEDSALYLCASSFLSATTGELFFGEGSRLTVL.

V and J are TRBV11-2 and TRBJ2-3, with D perhaps TRBD2 (5 bases). This CDR3 has 14 amino acids. CDR1 is SGHAT, CDR2 FQNNGV, per germline. V was clipped by 6 bases and J by 9 bases, with 19 bases between them. The CDR3 sequence: CASSSIPGSGTQYF. The DNA for the CDR3 is TGTGCCAGCAGTTCAATACCGGGGTCTGGCACGCAGTATTTT.

The genes are TRBV5-1 and TRBJ1-6, with D perhaps matching TRBD1 (6 bases). Germline V lookup: CDR1 SGHRS, CDR2 YFSETQ. The CDR3 is 15 residues long. Trimming took off 7 bases at V and 8 bases at J, with 19 bases between the two ends. CDR3: CASRGGGTDYSPLHF. CDR3 nucleotides: TGCGCCAGCCGGGGAGGGGGGACGGACTATTCACCCCTCCACTTT.

The J gene is TRBJ2-7, the V gene TRBV10-1; 10 bases map to TRBD1. Germline V lookup: CDR1 WNHNN, CDR2 SYGVQD (reference sequence). The CDR3 has 14 residues. Germline trimming cut 8 bases from V and 3 bases from J; bases unmatched to any gene: 7. The CDR3 protein is CASPPGQGIYEQYF. The CDR3 DNA is TGCGCCAGCCCTCCGGGACAGGGGATCTACGAGCAGTACTTC.

The J gene is TRBJ2-7, the V gene TRBV4-3; 11 bases fit TRBD2. The CDR3 sequence is 17 residues long. Looked up from germline, CDR1 is LGHNA and CDR2 is YSLEER. The junction had 9 bases not matched to a gene; V was cut back by 3 bases and J by 2 bases. CDR3 sequence reads: CASSQERLAGPTYEQYF. Here the CDR3 DNA reads TGCGCCAGCAGCCAGGAGAGACTAGCGGGGCCTACCTACGAGCAGTACTTC.

V gene TRBV27 combines with J gene TRBJ1-4; 7 bases are shared with TRBD1. Losses at the gene ends were 7 bases for V and 7 bases for J; bases not matched to a gene: 9. There are 14 residues in the CDR3. Germline CDR1 and CDR2: MNHEY and SMNVEV (reference sequence). The CDR3: CASNRQGWGEKLFF. Written as DNA, the CDR3 is TGTGCCAGCAACCGACAGGGCTGGGGTGAAAAACTGTTTTTT.

The chain links TRBV11-2 to TRBJ1-4; D gene unclear. CDR3 length: 14 residues. Germline V gene sequence: CDR1 SGHAT, CDR2 FQNNGV. The ends were cut back, 1 base at V and 5 bases at J, with 8 bases in the middle. The CDR3 nucleotides read TGTGCCAGCAGCTTAGGGTCCCCCAATGAAAAACTGTTTTTT. Translation gives CASSLGSPNEKLFF.

The chain recombines TRBV4-3 with TRBJ2-2; D gene unclear. The length of the CDR3 is 15 residues. V was trimmed by 2 bases and J by 4 bases, leaving 11 bases between them. The V gene's germline CDR1 is LGHNA and CDR2 YSLEER. The CDR3 loop is CASSQYGPGTGELFF. The CDR3 DNA reads as TGCGCCAGCAGCCAATATGGGCCCGGCACCGGGGAGCTGTTTTTT.

The chain carries TRBV18 and TRBJ2-7, with 12 bases lining up with TRBD1. The CDR3 has 15 residues. Germline CDR1 and CDR2: KGHSH and LQKENI. Unmatched junction bases numbered 5, after V lost 4 bases and J lost 4 bases. CDR3 coding DNA: TGTGCCAGCTCACGGGGACAGGGGGCCGTATACGAGCAGTACTTC. Translated: CASSRGQGAVYEQYF.

The chain joins TRBV30 to TRBJ1-2; no clear D gene. The CDR3 length is 12 residues. Trimming left V 5 bases short and J 6 bases short, with 13 bases between. Germline-derived CDR1 and CDR2 are GTSNPN and SVGIG (reference sequence). The CDR3 sequence is CAWQRAPNGYTF. The CDR3 nucleotides read TGTGCCTGGCAAAGGGCCCCTAATGGCTACACCTTC.

In this sample, this clone turned up a few times. The gene calls are TRBV27 and TRBJ1-5, with no clear D. The CDR3 runs to 12 residues. Per the germline V gene, CDR1 is MNHEY and CDR2 is SMNVEV (reference sequence). Trimming cost V 3 bases and J 7 bases, with 7 bases left between them. This chain's CDR3 is CASSFLGQPQHF. As DNA, the CDR3 is TGTGCCAGCAGTTTCCTAGGGCAGCCCCAGCATTTT.